The entry below gives a single T cell receptor (beta chain) sequence along with its context. CD45RO-negative, CCR7-positively selected cells formed the naive CD8 fraction, excluding terminally differentiated effector memory CD45RA+ cells. This specimen belongs to a study of shared clonotypes between healthy human individuals. V lost 5 bases and J lost 10, with 17 bases in between. The CDR3 sequence is 12 residues long. From germline, CDR1 is SQVTM and CDR2 ANQGSEA. Here immunoSEQ multiplex PCR was the method, and the copy in TCRdb shows in-frame clones only, minus some. The repertoire holds approximately 720,000 clones, with about 91% as singletons.

V and J are TRBV29-1 and TRBJ1-1; no definite D call. The source of this sequence is a man aged 25 to 45 in good health. The sample consisted of naive CD8+ T cells sorted from blood. The CDR3 DNA follows: TGCAGCGTTTCATTCTCGACGGAAGGAGCTTTCTTT. It codes for CSVSFSTEGAFF.